Shown below are 17 T cell receptor beta chains from a single sample sequenced in a study of blood T cell repertoires in COVID-19. The table came from immunoSEQ multiplex PCR; TCRdb's copy has only in-frame clones and leaves some out. The repertoire holds some 270,000 clones, with roughly 84% as singletons. Material for sequencing was peripheral blood. The receptors were gathered from a person aged 65-85 years with COVID-19, enrolled during active disease.

V and J are TRBV27 and TRBJ1-2; tentatively, D is TRBD1 (6 bases). Germline V lookup: CDR1 MNHEY, CDR2 SMNVEV (reference sequence). V dropped 5 bases and J dropped 7 bases, with 11 bases sitting between them. The CDR3 is 12 residues long. CDR3 protein: CASSPPQGGYTF. CDR3 DNA: TGTGCCAGCAGTCCCCCACAGGGTGGCTACACCTTC.

This chain joins TRBV5-1 and TRBJ2-1, with 12 nucleotides matching TRBD2. The junction had 8 bases not matched to a gene; V was cut back by 1 base and J by 6 bases. The CDR3 is 17 residues long. CDR1 is SGHRS and CDR2 is YFSETQ in the germline V gene. Here the CDR3 reads CASSLKLAGGTSNEQFF. CDR3 DNA sequence: TGCGCCAGCAGCTTGAAACTAGCGGGGGGCACATCCAATGAGCAGTTCTTC. The entire variable domain, with the rest obtained from reference TRBV5-1 and TRBJ2-1, is as follows: KAGVTQTPRYLIKTRGQQVTLSCSPISGHRSVSWYQQTPGQGLQFLFEYFSETQRNKGNFPGRFSGRQFSNSRSEMNVSTLELGDSALYLCASSLKLAGGTSNEQFFGPGTRLTVL.

In its sample, this clone was seen a few times. V and J are TRBV6-5 and TRBJ2-2; D is perhaps TRBD1 (7 bases). Deletions cut 5 bases from V and 4 bases from J, with 14 bases between. This CDR3 has 15 residues. Germline V gene sequence: CDR1 MNHEY, CDR2 SVGAGI. CDR3 coding DNA: TGTGCCAGCAGTAGACAGGGAGGTACCACCGGGGAGCTGTTTTTT. This sequence encodes CASSRQGGTTGELFF.

As concerns this clone: Other DNA sequences in the same sample also yield this CDR3. The chain joins TRBV7-2 to TRBJ1-5; D not certain. CDR1 SGHTA and CDR2 FQGNSA come from the germline V gene. The CDR3 is 13 residues long. Trimming removed 5 bases from V and 6 bases from J, with 11 bases in between. CDR3 in DNA: TGTGCCAGCAGCCTAGGAGGTTCTCAGCCCCAGCATTTT. Encoded protein: CASSLGGSQPQHF.

This chain joins TRBV18 and TRBJ2-2, with 7 positions matching TRBD1. This CDR3 spans 16 amino acids. V lost 0 bases, J lost 1 base, and 2 bases stayed unmatched. From germline, CDR1 is KGHSH and CDR2 LQKENI. In nucleotides, the CDR3 is TGTGCCAGCTCACCACCTCGGACAGGGAACACCGGGGAGCTGTTTTTT. Amino acid sequence: CASSPPRTGNTGELFF.

The CDR3 DNA follows: TGTGCCAGCAGTACAGGCGCGAACAATGAGCAGTTCTTC. It codes for CASSTGANNEQFF. The J gene is TRBJ2-1, the V gene TRBV7-3, with a weak D call TRBD1 (5 bases). The CDR3 runs to 13 residues. V was clipped by 6 bases and J by 5 bases, with 11 bases between them. Germline loops: CDR1 SGHTA, CDR2 FQGTGA. The whole variable domain, filled in from reference TRBV7-3 and TRBJ2-1, reads GAGVSQTPSNKVTEKGKYVELRCDPISGHTALYWYRQSLGQGPEFLIYFQGTGAADDSGLPNDRFFAVRPEGSVSTLKIQRTERGDSAVYLCASSTGANNEQFFGPGTRLTVL.

This chain joins TRBV4-1 and TRBJ2-3; D ambiguous. CDR3 length equals 12 residues. Germline CDR1 is MGHRA and CDR2 is YSYEKL. V was pared by 1 base and J by 6 bases, with 5 bases between. CDR3 protein: CASSQVRDTQYF. The CDR3 DNA reads as TGCGCCAGCAGCCAAGTGCGGGATACGCAGTATTTT.

This clone was picked up one time. V and J are TRBV6-6 and TRBJ1-3; D uncertain. The CDR3 has 14 residues. CDR1 and CDR2 (germline): MNHNY, SVGAGI (reference sequence). The V end lost 2 bases, the J end lost 2 bases, and 7 bases lay between the germline ends. The CDR3 loop reads CASSYSNTGNTIYF. The CDR3 region has the DNA TGTGCCAGCAGTTACAGCAATACTGGAAACACCATATATTTT.

On this clone itself: A read error may account for a junction end that differs from germline. The gene calls are TRBV5-6 and TRBJ1-2; no definite D call. The V gene's germline CDR1 is SGHDT and CDR2 YYEEEE. CDR3 length: 14 amino acids. In DNA, the CDR3 is TGTGCCAGCAGCTTGGTTGGTGGCACCCCCCTAGGTGTCTTC. Amino acid sequence: CASSLVGGTPLGVF.

The CDR3 nucleotides are TGTGCCAGCAGCTCCAGACAGGGGGTTACAGAGACCCAGTACTTC. Its translation is CASSSRQGVTETQYF. The chain links TRBV7-9 to TRBJ2-5; 9 positions agree with TRBD1. CDR1 and CDR2 (germline): SEHNR, FQNEAQ (reference sequence). J lost 4 bases, V lost 4 bases, and 7 bases had no gene match. This CDR3 spans 15 amino acids.

The chain links TRBV3-1 (or the pseudogene TRBV3-2) to TRBJ1-4; D gene unclear. The CDR3 contains 13 residues. The germline CDR1 and CDR2 sequences are LGHDT and YNNKEL (reference sequence). Trimming removed 2 bases at V and 8 bases at J, with 9 bases between. The CDR3 spells CASSQFMREKLFF. The CDR3 region has the DNA TGTGCCAGCAGCCAATTCATGAGGGAAAAACTGTTTTTT.

This clone came up a few times. The CDR3 DNA reads TGTGCCAGCAGTGAAGCTGGGGCTAGCGGCTCCTACGAGCAGTACTTC. Protein: CASSEAGASGSYEQYF. The chain links TRBV6-1 to TRBJ2-7; 7 positions match TRBD2. The CDR3 totals 16 residues. Germline V gene data show CDR1 as MNHNS and CDR2 as SASEGT. After removal of 0 bases from V and 0 bases from J, the junction contained 5 bases not matched to a gene.

This chain links TRBV7-3 with TRBJ1-6, with unresolved D. Germline CDR1 is SGHTA and CDR2 is FQGTGA. V gave up 0 bases and J gave up 9 bases, with 12 bases separating them. There are 15 residues in the CDR3. CDR3 residues: CASSLTAGGSSPLHF. CDR3 sequence (DNA): TGTGCCAGCAGCTTAACGGCAGGAGGATCTTCACCCCTCCACTTT.

This clone was seen once. The chain couples TRBV6-6 to TRBJ1-4, with 9 bases lining up with TRBD1. Germline CDR1 is MNHNY and CDR2 is SVGAGI (reference sequence). The CDR3 covers 16 residues. Losses at the gene ends were 4 bases for V and 8 bases for J; bases not matched to a gene: 11. Here the CDR3 reads CASSFFLQGAGEKLFF. CDR3 sequence (DNA): TGTGCCAGCAGTTTCTTTCTACAGGGGGCTGGGGAAAAACTGTTTTTT.

This chain uses TRBV7-3 with TRBJ1-6; D is undetermined. The CDR3 sequence is 13 residues long. The ends were cut back, 3 bases at V and 7 bases at J, with 7 bases in the middle. Germline assignment: CDR1 SGHTA and CDR2 FQGTGA. CDR3 sequence reads: CASSFVQNSPLHF. CDR3 nucleotides: TGTGCCAGCAGCTTCGTCCAGAATTCACCCCTCCACTTT.

This chain joins TRBV4-3 and TRBJ1-2; D is possibly TRBD1 (6 bases). V gave up 4 bases and J gave up 4 bases, with 13 bases separating them. Looked up from germline, CDR1 is LGHNA and CDR2 is YSLEER. The CDR3 is 14 residues long. CDR3 sequence reads: CASSRGGSSYGYTF. CDR3 nucleotides: TGCGCCAGCAGCCGGGGGGGCAGCTCCTATGGCTACACCTTC.

The chain carries TRBV13 and TRBJ1-1; weak D call: TRBD1 (6 bases). Germline assignment: CDR1 PRHDT and CDR2 FYEKMQ (reference sequence). The CDR3 has 13 amino acids. The V end lost 1 base, the J end lost 6 bases, and 9 bases lay between the germline ends. CDR3 loop: CASSLDRAPEAFF. CDR3 nucleotides: TGTGCCAGCAGCTTAGACAGGGCCCCTGAAGCTTTCTTT. The whole variable domain, remainder taken from reference TRBV13 and TRBJ1-1, is AAGVIQSPRHLIKEKRETATLKCYPIPRHDTVYWYQQGPGQDPQFLISFYEKMQSDKGSIPDRFSAQQFSDYHSELNMSSLELGDSALYFCASSLDRAPEAFFGQGTRLTVV.